This TCR beta chain was profiled in a study of blood T cell repertoires in COVID-19. Profiled with immunoSEQ multiplex PCR; TCRdb holds only in-frame clones, not every one. The table includes about 57,000 clones, approximately 80% detected once. Germline lookup yields CDR1 SGHNT and CDR2 YENEEA. The CDR3 extends over 15 amino acids. J gave up 2 bases and V 3 bases, and 4 bases lay outside the gene matches. Material: PBMCs or T cells enriched from blood (not recorded which). This receptor was taken from a middle-aged woman with acute COVID-19. This chain joins TRBV11-3 and TRBJ2-1; 7 positions agree with TRBD1. CDR3 region: CASSFSRGTYNEQFF. The CDR3 DNA follows: TGTGCCAGCAGCTTCTCCAGGGGGACCTACAATGAGCAGTTCTTC.